The 28 T cell receptor beta chains reported below all come from one sample, sequenced in a study of cytomegalovirus exposure and HLA in healthy donors (dated by TCRdb to about 2017). The library was prepared using the immunoSEQ multiplex PCR assay. The multiplex PCR relied on a mix of 60 forward primers for TCR Vbeta segments and 13 reverse primers for TCR Jbeta segments. Imported from immuneACCESS, the table was reduced by TCRdb to in-frame sequences with V and J called. These copies leave out some clones; in studies compared against another copy, an unresolved V gene accounts for under half, and the cause of the remainder is not known. For this sample there are 150,000 to 200,000 clones; around three quarters appear just once. In total, the top ten clones hold roughly 1.6% of the sample. What was sequenced was PBMCs. The receptors originated from a man aged 40-55 years in good health and CMV-seronegative.

The rearrangement uses TRBV15 and TRBJ2-2; D perhaps matches TRBD2 (5 bases). The CDR3 has 16 residues. V was shortened by 1 base and J by 5 bases, with 14 bases between the two germline ends. The germline CDR1 and CDR2 sequences are LNHNV and YYDKDF (reference sequence). The CDR3 loop is CATSRGESGVTGELFF. CDR3 sequence (DNA): TGTGCCACCAGCAGAGGGGAGAGTGGGGTGACCGGGGAGCTGTTTTTT.

This CDR3 reads CASRSGTEVPSNQPQHF. CDR3 nucleotides: TGTGCCAGCAGGTCCGGGACAGAAGTACCCAGCAATCAGCCCCAGCATTTT. The gene calls are TRBV28 and TRBJ1-5, with 7 positions matching TRBD1. Germline V gene lookup returns CDR1 MDHEN and CDR2 SYDVKM. The CDR3 sequence is 17 residues long. Losses at the gene ends were 6 bases for V and 1 base for J; bases not matched to a gene: 12. Supplemented by reference TRBV28 and TRBJ1-5, the full variable domain reads DVKVTQSSRYLVKRTGEKVFLECVQDMDHENMFWYRQDPGLGLRLIYFSYDVKMKEKGDIPEGYSVSREKKERFSLILESASTNQTSMYLCASRSGTEVPSNQPQHFGDGTRLSIL.

The V call is TRBV27, the J call TRBJ2-5, with a tentative D call TRBD1 (6 bases). Germline CDR1 MNHEY, CDR2 SMNVEV (reference sequence). The CDR3 loop spans 13 amino acids. V was shortened by 5 bases and J by 5 bases, with 12 bases between the two germline ends. The CDR3 region is CASSEQGAETQYF. The DNA of the CDR3 is TGTGCCAGCAGTGAACAGGGCGCCGAGACCCAGTACTTC.

The chain joins TRBV6-6 to TRBJ2-1; perhaps TRBD2 as D (6 bases). CDR3 size: 15 residues. Between the trimmed V and J ends, which lost 7 bases and 4 bases, there was a span of 17 bases. From germline, CDR1 is MNHNY and CDR2 SVGAGI (reference sequence). The CDR3 is CASKEGLAKYNEQFF. The CDR3 coding sequence is TGTGCCAGCAAGGAGGGGCTAGCGAAGTACAATGAGCAGTTCTTC.

This chain joins TRBV5-1 and TRBJ1-2, with 9 bases that match TRBD1. This CDR3 contains 15 residues. After removal of 4 bases from V and 3 bases from J, the junction contained 7 bases not matched to a gene. Per the germline V gene, CDR1 is SGHRS and CDR2 is YFSETQ. The CDR3 coding sequence is TGCGCCAGCAGCCCCCCCGGGACAGGGTACTATGGCTACACCTTC. The encoded protein is CASSPPGTGYYGYTF. Full variable domain (missing parts from reference TRBV5-1 and TRBJ1-2): KAGVTQTPRYLIKTRGQQVTLSCSPISGHRSVSWYQQTPGQGLQFLFEYFSETQRNKGNFPGRFSGRQFSNSRSEMNVSTLELGDSALYLCASSPPGTGYYGYTFGSGTRLTVV.

This clone is termed medium-sized (0.01 to 0.1%). The chain joins TRBV6-1 to TRBJ1-2, with D possibly TRBD1 on 6 matching bases. CDR1 and CDR2 from the germline V gene are MNHNS and SASEGT. The ends were cut back, 2 bases at V and 4 bases at J, with 14 bases in the middle. This CDR3 contains 15 residues. CDR3 amino acids: CASSESGGASYGYTF. DNA for the CDR3: TGTGCCAGCAGTGAAAGTGGGGGGGCCAGCTATGGCTACACCTTC.

The J gene is TRBJ2-2, the V gene TRBV7-8; no clear D. V dropped 1 base and J dropped 2 bases, with 11 bases sitting between them. The CDR3 sequence is 16 residues long. Germline V lookup: CDR1 SGHVS, CDR2 FQNEAQ. DNA for the CDR3: TGTGCCAGCAGCTTAGTTATAGCTGCCAACACCGGGGAGCTGTTTTTT. Translation gives CASSLVIAANTGELFF.

The CDR3 DNA reads TGCGCCAGCAGCACAGGAGACGACGAGCAGTACTTC. It translates to CASSTGDDEQYF. The chain links TRBV5-1 to TRBJ2-7; tentative D call: TRBD1 (5 bases). The V gene's germline CDR1 is SGHRS and CDR2 YFSETQ. CDR3 length equals 12 residues. V was shortened by 4 bases and J by 5 bases, with 10 bases between the two germline ends.

This chain's CDR3 is CASSLGVGTSMQETQYF. CDR3 sequence (DNA): TGCGCCAGCAGCTTGGGCGTCGGGACTTCCATGCAAGAGACCCAGTACTTC. The chain uses TRBV5-1 and TRBJ2-5; TRBD2 is a possible D gene (6 bases). CDR1 and CDR2 (germline): SGHRS, YFSETQ. Trimming shortened V by 0 bases and J by 2 bases, and 17 bases separated the two germline ends. The CDR3 has 17 amino acids.

This chain uses TRBV9 with TRBJ2-3, with D hard to call. CDR1 SGDLS and CDR2 YYNGEE come from the germline V gene. The V end was cut by 4 bases, the J end by 6 bases, with 15 bases between. This CDR3 is 14 amino acids long. This CDR3 reads CASSPLAYEDTQYF. In DNA, the CDR3 is TGTGCCAGCAGCCCATTAGCTTACGAGGATACGCAGTATTTT.

The table lists this clone with a count of one. The rearrangement joins TRBV15 to TRBJ2-3, with D uncertain. Germline CDR1 is LNHNV and CDR2 is YYDKDF (reference sequence). The V end lost 1 base, the J end lost 0 bases, and 8 bases lay between the germline ends. The CDR3 consists of 15 residues. The CDR3 sequence is CATSRGGLSTDTQYF. CDR3 in DNA: TGTGCCACCAGCAGAGGAGGCCTTAGCACAGATACGCAGTATTTT.

This rearrangement joins TRBV9 to TRBJ2-2, with D tentatively TRBD2 (6 bases). Trimming cost V 6 bases and J 1 base, with 13 bases left between them. The CDR3 length is 15 residues. Germline CDR1 and CDR2: SGDLS and YYNGEE. The CDR3 nucleotides read TGTGCCAGCACCCCCGCGCGGGGGAACACCGGGGAGCTGTTTTTT. Its translation: CASTPARGNTGELFF.

The genes are TRBV27 and TRBJ1-1; D ambiguous. The CDR3 covers 13 residues. Trimming shortened V by 5 bases and J by 11 bases, and 18 bases separated the two germline ends. Germline-derived CDR1 and CDR2 are MNHEY and SMNVEV (reference sequence). CDR3 sequence reads: CASSPNGSPGAFF. In DNA form, the CDR3 reads TGTGCCAGCAGTCCAAACGGCTCCCCGGGGGCTTTCTTT.

The gene calls are TRBV19 and TRBJ2-5; 11 nucleotides line up with TRBD2. The V segment lost 3 bases and the J segment 5 bases; nucleotides outside the gene matches: 5. This CDR3 spans 15 amino acids. Germline-derived CDR1 and CDR2 are LNHDA and SQIVND (reference sequence). CDR3 coding DNA: TGTGCCAGTAGTATTAGCGGGAGGGCCAGGGAGACCCAGTACTTC. Its translation: CASSISGRARETQYF.

The chain joins TRBV19 to TRBJ1-1; D might be TRBD1 (5 bases). CDR3 length equals 13 residues. CDR1 is LNHDA and CDR2 is SQIVND in the germline V gene (reference sequence). Trimming left V 1 base short and J 7 bases short, with 10 bases between. The CDR3 loop reads CASSIGDSFEAFF. DNA for the CDR3: TGTGCCAGTAGTATAGGCGACAGCTTTGAAGCTTTCTTT.

The genes are TRBV6-5 and TRBJ2-7; TRBD1 matches at 9 bases. The CDR3 sequence is 14 residues long. The germline gives CDR1 MNHEY, CDR2 SVGAGI. V trimming: 7 bases; J trimming: 7 bases; junction bases outside the gene matches: 11. The chain's CDR3 is CASKSGTGSGEQYV. The CDR3 region has the DNA TGTGCCAGCAAGTCAGGGACAGGGTCGGGGGAGCAGTACGTC.

The chain carries TRBV5-5 and TRBJ1-2; the D is unclear. The CDR3 is made up of 15 amino acids. Between the trimmed V and J ends, which lost 3 bases and 2 bases, there was a span of 14 bases. The germline gives CDR1 SGHKS, CDR2 YYEKEE (reference sequence). In DNA form, the CDR3 reads TGTGCCAGCAGCTCCACCCCCGGAGCGAACTATGGCTACACCTTC. This sequence encodes CASSSTPGANYGYTF.

This chain connects TRBV28 to TRBJ1-1; TRBD1 is a possible D gene (5 bases). Trimming left V 3 bases short and J 1 base short, with 15 bases between. CDR1 is MDHEN, CDR2 SYDVKM, per germline. The CDR3 runs to 16 residues. The CDR3 protein is CASSFPRVKWNTEAFF. In DNA, the CDR3 is TGTGCCAGCAGTTTCCCCAGGGTAAAGTGGAACACTGAAGCTTTCTTT.

The chain carries TRBV7-2 and TRBJ2-5; D uncertain. The CDR3 runs 13 residues. V shed 7 bases and J shed 5 bases, with 14 bases lying between them. Germline-derived CDR1 and CDR2 are SGHTA and FQGNSA. CDR3 nucleotides: TGTGCCAGCAATCCACGGTTCGGGGAGACCCAGTACTTC. It yields the protein CASNPRFGETQYF.

About this clone itself: Compared with germline, one end of the junction differs, possibly owing to a read error. The J gene is TRBJ2-6, the V gene TRBV7-9; 8 bases match TRBD1. The CDR3 runs 18 residues. Germline V gene lookup returns CDR1 SEHNR and CDR2 FQNEAQ (reference sequence). CDR3 residues: CASSSGQGLVAGANGLTF. In DNA form, the CDR3 reads TGTGCCAGCAGCTCTGGACAGGGTCTGGTGGCTGGGGCCAACGGCCTGACTTTC. Full variable domain (remainder filled in from reference TRBV7-9 and TRBJ2-6): DTGVSQNPRHKITKRGQNVTFRCDPISEHNRLYWYRQTLGQGPEFLTYFQNEAQLEKSRLLSDRFSAERPKGSFSTLEIQRTEQGDSAMYLCASSSGQGLVAGANGLTFGAGSRLTVL.

The chain joins TRBV29-1 to TRBJ1-2; possible D gene TRBD1, 6 bases. The CDR3 contains 14 residues. The V end was cut by 5 bases, the J end by 2 bases, with 15 bases between. The V gene's germline CDR1 is SQVTM and CDR2 ANQGSEA. The CDR3 loop is CSVPRPGENYGYTF. DNA of the CDR3: TGCAGCGTTCCACGGCCAGGGGAAAACTATGGCTACACCTTC.

The rearrangement joins TRBV5-4 to TRBJ2-2; TRBD2 aligns across 10 bases. The V segment lost 2 bases and the J segment 6 bases; nucleotides outside the gene matches: 4. The CDR3 spans 15 residues. Germline lookup yields CDR1 SGHNT and CDR2 YYREEE (reference sequence). The chain's CDR3 is CASSFEREGPGELFF. In DNA, the CDR3 is TGTGCCAGCAGCTTCGAGCGGGAGGGCCCCGGGGAGCTGTTTTTT.

This sequence joins TRBV10-1 and TRBJ2-3; D might be TRBD2 (6 bases). Trimming pared 3 bases from V and 3 bases from J, leaving 13 bases between. The germline CDR1 and CDR2 sequences are WNHNN and SYGVQD (reference sequence). CDR3 length: 15 residues. In nucleotides, the CDR3 is TGCGCCAGCAGTGAACTCGCGGGGTCTACAGATACGCAGTATTTT. As protein: CASSELAGSTDTQYF.

The chain employs TRBV7-8 and TRBJ2-7; 14 bases line up with TRBD2. This CDR3 comprises 16 residues. The J segment lost 6 bases and the V segment lost 3 bases, leaving 7 bases of the junction unmatched. Germline lookup yields CDR1 SGHVS and CDR2 FQNEAQ. The CDR3 spells CASSFGTSGRIGEQYV. The CDR3 nucleotides read TGTGCCAGCAGCTTCGGGACTAGCGGGAGAATAGGCGAGCAGTACGTC.

The V call is TRBV27, the J call TRBJ1-5; D is uncertain. With 6 bases removed from V and 9 bases from J, the gap between germline ends came to 15 bases. The CDR3 has 13 amino acids. Germline V CDR1 and CDR2: MNHEY, SMNVEV (reference sequence). CDR3 nucleotides: TGTGCCAGCAGCTCCCGCGGAGGTTCGCCCCAGCATTTT. This codes for CASSSRGGSPQHF.

The chain couples TRBV7-2 to TRBJ2-3, with TRBD2 matching 9 bases. J lost 2 bases, V lost 5 bases, and 5 bases had no gene match. The CDR3 is 15 residues long. Germline CDR1 reads SGHTA; CDR2 reads FQGNSA. CDR3 nucleotides: TGTGCCAGCAGCCCGCGACTAGCGGTCACAGATACGCAGTATTTT. Translated: CASSPRLAVTDTQYF. The entire variable domain, with the rest obtained from reference TRBV7-2 and TRBJ2-3, is as follows: GAGVSQSPSNKVTEKGKDVELRCDPISGHTALYWYRQSLGQGLEFLIYFQGNSAPDKSGLPSDRFSAERTGGSVSTLTIQRTQQEDSAVYLCASSPRLAVTDTQYFGPGTRLTVL.

The chain is built from TRBV5-4 and TRBJ2-5, with D maybe TRBD2 (5 bases). The V gene lost 1 base and the J gene lost 5 bases, with 15 bases spanning the gap. CDR1 and CDR2 from the germline V gene are SGHNT and YYREEE (reference sequence). CDR3 size: 15 residues. This CDR3 reads CASSLRPGSPETQYF. The CDR3 DNA follows: TGTGCCAGCAGCTTGCGCCCGGGATCGCCGGAGACCCAGTACTTC.

The rearrangement joins TRBV19 to TRBJ1-3; D is undetermined. Germline V gene data show CDR1 as LNHDA and CDR2 as SQIVND (reference sequence). CDR3 size: 12 residues. Trimming stripped 7 bases from V and 0 bases from J, with 4 bases between. For the CDR3, the DNA is TGTGCCAGTATGAGCTCTGGAAACACCATATATTTT. This gives the protein CASMSSGNTIYF. Full variable domain (missing parts from reference TRBV19 and TRBJ1-3): DGGITQSPKYLFRKEGQNVTLSCEQNLNHDAMYWYRQDPGQGLRLIYYSQIVNDFQKGDIAEGYSVSREKKESFPLTVTSAQKNPTAFYLCASMSSGNTIYFGEGSWLTVV.